Listed here is a single TCR beta chain. As yet, its antigen is unknown. Exclusion of a patient followed from autoimmune disease history or systemic immunosuppression. The assay was immunoSEQ multiplex PCR, and TCRdb's table has in-frame clones only and misses some. Of thousands of clones listed, about 81% are singletons. The CDR3 has 16 residues. Trimming removed 4 bases from V and 0 bases from J, with 11 bases in between. Germline values: CDR1 SGHRS, CDR2 YFSETQ. This entry comes from a study of OX40 agonist ivuxolimab in advanced cancers. Regarding the study as a whole: The antigens recognized by the expanded peripheral T cells, that is their antigen specificity, were not determined.

The chain has TRBV5-1 and TRBJ2-6; no clear D. The material was CD4+ or CD8+ T cells sorted from blood, obtained in a trial of the OX40 agonist ivuxolimab. This receptor was identified in an adult with an advanced solid tumor such as melanoma, head and neck, liver or kidney cancer. CDR3: CASSLSWYSGANVLTF. The CDR3 nucleotides are TGCGCCAGCAGCCTCTCTTGGTACTCTGGGGCCAACGTCCTGACTTTC.